This TCR beta chain was found in a study of CD8 T cells in ankylosing spondylitis. This clonotype was seen ten or more times. Its target is unknown. Study-wide points: CD8+ by phenotype, disease-linked clones were relatively rare in peripheral blood.

The authors made TCR beta libraries by quantitative 5'-RACE with molecular barcodes. TCRdb processed the 5' RACE reads anew with MiXCR; each CDR3 protein has one entry. The data contain 240,000 or so distinct CDR3 sequences, 8.6% of them singletons. V lost 7 bases to trimming and J lost 4 bases; unmatched junction nucleotides: 10. CDR3 length: 15 amino acids. Germline values: CDR1 SQVTM, CDR2 ANQGSEA. This chain joins TRBV29-1 and TRBJ2-2; 9 bases are a match to TRBD2. Specimen: blood, either unsorted or a sorted T cell fraction (not recorded which). This sequence was found in a male donor with ankylosing spondylitis or in good health (not recorded which). CDR3 nucleotides: TGCAGCGCTGAGCAAACTAGCGGGTTCACCGGGGAGCTGTTTTTT. It specifies CSAEQTSGFTGELFF.